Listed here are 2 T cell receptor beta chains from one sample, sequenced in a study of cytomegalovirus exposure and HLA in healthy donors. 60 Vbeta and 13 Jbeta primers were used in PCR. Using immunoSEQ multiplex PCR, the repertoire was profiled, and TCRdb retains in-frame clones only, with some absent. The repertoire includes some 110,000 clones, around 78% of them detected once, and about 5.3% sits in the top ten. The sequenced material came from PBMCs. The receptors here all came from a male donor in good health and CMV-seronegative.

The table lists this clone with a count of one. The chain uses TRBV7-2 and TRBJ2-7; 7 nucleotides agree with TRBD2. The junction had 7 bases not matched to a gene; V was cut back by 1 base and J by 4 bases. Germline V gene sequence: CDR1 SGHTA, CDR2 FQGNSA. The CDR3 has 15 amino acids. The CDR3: CASSLVGTNQYEQYF. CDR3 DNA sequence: TGTGCCAGCAGCTTAGTAGGGACTAACCAATACGAGCAGTACTTC.

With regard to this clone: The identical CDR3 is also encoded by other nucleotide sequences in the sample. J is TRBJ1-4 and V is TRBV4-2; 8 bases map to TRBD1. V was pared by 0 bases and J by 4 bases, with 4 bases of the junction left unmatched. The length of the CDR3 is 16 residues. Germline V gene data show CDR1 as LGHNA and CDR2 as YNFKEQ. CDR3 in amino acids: CASSQDGTGDNEKLFF. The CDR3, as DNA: TGTGCCAGCAGCCAAGATGGGACAGGAGATAATGAAAAACTGTTTTTT.